This T cell receptor beta chain stems from a study of shared clonotypes between healthy human individuals. The overall study: Researchers drew samples from a couple of women and a few men aged 18 to 49. Whole-study results and caveats: Rarefaction curves obtained for sorted subsets showed sequencing incomplete despite large depth.

The V gene lost 7 bases and the J gene lost 5 bases, with 17 bases spanning the gap. The length of the CDR3 is 14 residues. CDR1 is MNHNY and CDR2 is SVGAGI in the germline V gene (reference sequence). In regard to this clone: Its cognate antigen is unknown.

Sequencing used immunoSEQ multiplex PCR; TCRdb keeps in-frame clones, though not all of them. The sample has some 980,000 clones; more than 75% are singletons. This rearrangement joins TRBV6-6 to TRBJ2-5; no clear D. Sequencing input: memory CD4+ T cells sorted from blood. Subset reported: CD45RA-negative fraction. The receptor's source is a man between 18 and 35 years old in good health. CDR3 nucleotide sequence: TGTGCCAGCACCAATACGGGTTCCATTGAGACCCAGTACTTC. Its translation is CASTNTGSIETQYF.